A selection of T cell receptor beta chains follows, all from one sample in a study of cytomegalovirus exposure and HLA in healthy donors. Method: immunoSEQ multiplex PCR; TCRdb's copy keeps in-frame clones and lacks some. The top ten clones hold approximately 0.4% of a sample with 200,000 or so clones, around 79% of them seen once. The sample taken for sequencing was PBMCs. The receptors come from a male donor in good health and CMV-seropositive. Each CDR3 is given with its conserved first and last residue. A D gene is named only where the DNA matches it firmly. Only some rows state a clone size, as once, few, many or a class for expanded clones.

D gene	CDR3 length	V gene	clone size	J gene	CDR3 protein	CDR3 DNA
NA	15	TRBV7-8	NA	TRBJ1-4	CASSLGTVVAEKLFF	TGTGCCAGCAGCTTAGGGACAGTAGTTGCTGAAAAACTGTTTTTT
TRBD2	18	TRBV7-8	NA	TRBJ2-1	CASSLALRAGGVWNEQFF	TGTGCCAGCAGCTTAGCGCTTAGGGCGGGGGGGGTGTGGAATGAGCAGTTCTTC
NA	14	TRBV7-2	NA	TRBJ1-2	CASSPRGGGSGYTF	TGTGCCAGCAGCCCCAGGGGCGGGGGTTCTGGCTACACCTTC
TRBD2	14	TRBV10-3	NA	TRBJ2-2	CAIRGTSDTGELFF	TGTGCCATCAGGGGGACTAGCGATACCGGGGAGCTGTTTTTT
NA	13	TRBV30	NA	TRBJ2-3	CAWSSRQQDTQYF	TGTGCCTGGAGTTCGAGGCAGCAGGATACGCAGTATTTT
NA	12	TRBV7-9	NA	TRBJ1-2	CASSNHSYGYTF	TGTGCCAGCAGCAACCACAGTTATGGCTACACCTTC
NA	14	TRBV7-2	NA	TRBJ2-5	CASTQSGRQETQYF	TGTGCCAGCACCCAGTCGGGGAGGCAAGAGACCCAGTACTTC
TRBD1	14	TRBV11-2	NA	TRBJ1-2	CASSLRQGLSGYTF	TGTGCCAGCAGCTTAAGACAGGGCCTTAGTGGCTACACCTTC
NA	14	TRBV6-5	few	TRBJ1-5	CASSYKNGNQPQHF	TGTGCCAGCAGTTACAAGAACGGTAATCAGCCCCAGCATTTT
NA	12	TRBV7-6	NA	TRBJ2-1	CASSLGLSEQFF	TGTGCCAGCAGCTTAGGACTTAGTGAGCAGTTCTTC
NA	13	TRBV5-1	NA	TRBJ2-2	CASSWSSPGELFF	TGCGCCAGCAGCTGGTCTAGCCCCGGGGAGCTGTTTTTT
TRBD2	14	TRBV2	NA	TRBJ2-3	CASSRGRAGDTQYF	TGTGCCAGCAGTCGCGGGAGGGCCGGAGATACGCAGTATTTT
TRBD1	15	TRBV25-1	NA	TRBJ2-1	CASKGTGLSYNEQFF	TGTGCCAGCAAGGGGACAGGCCTGTCCTACAATGAGCAGTTCTTC
TRBD2	15	TRBV27	NA	TRBJ2-1	CASSSLAGGYNEQFF	TGTGCCAGCAGTTCTCTAGCGGGGGGCTACAATGAGCAGTTCTTC
NA	14	TRBV6-4	NA	TRBJ2-3	CASRPEDRADTQYF	TGTGCCAGCCGGCCGGAAGACAGAGCAGATACGCAGTATTTT
TRBD2	15	TRBV9	NA	TRBJ2-5	CASSVAVAGQETQYF	TGTGCCAGCAGCGTAGCTGTAGCGGGGCAAGAGACCCAGTACTTC
NA	12	TRBV13	NA	TRBJ2-1	CASSSLGAGLVF	TGTGCCAGCAGCTCCCTTGGGGCAGGGTTGGTCTTC
NA	16	TRBV6-5	NA	TRBJ2-1	CASSSRKAGLRNEQFF	TGTGCCAGCAGTTCACGAAAAGCGGGTTTACGTAATGAGCAGTTCTTC
TRBD1	11	TRBV7-3	once	TRBJ1-1	CASSTGGEAFF	TGTGCCAGCAGCACAGGGGGTGAGGCTTTCTTT
NA	14	TRBV27	NA	TRBJ1-6	CASRWRPGSSPLHF	TGTGCCAGCAGGTGGAGGCCGGGAAGTTCACCCCTCCACTTT
NA	14	TRBV7-2	NA	TRBJ1-1	CASSLGAANTEAFF	TGTGCCAGCAGCCTGGGCGCTGCGAACACTGAAGCTTTCTTT
TRBD1	17	TRBV5-4	NA	TRBJ2-5	CASSNLGTGPLQETQYF	TGTGCCAGCAGCAACCTCGGGACAGGGCCACTCCAAGAGACCCAGTACTTC
TRBD1	14	TRBV5-8	NA	TRBJ1-2	CASSSRSLTGSYTF	TGTGCCAGCAGCTCGCGCAGTTTGACAGGGAGCTACACCTTC
NA	16	TRBV5-6	NA	TRBJ2-1	CASSLGQRRSYNEQFF	TGTGCCAGCAGCTTGGGACAACGACGCTCCTACAATGAGCAGTTCTTC
TRBD1	13	TRBV2	NA	TRBJ1-5	CASRGQGGQPQHF	TGTGCCAGCAGGGGACAGGGTGGCCAGCCCCAGCATTTT
NA	18	TRBV4-1	NA	TRBJ1-1	CASSQTGDPLGLNTEAFF	TGCGCCAGCAGCCAAACGGGAGACCCTCTGGGTTTGAACACTGAAGCTTTCTTT
TRBD2	15	TRBV2	once	TRBJ2-2	CATDRSGLDTGELFF	TGTGCCACCGACCGGTCGGGACTAGACACCGGGGAGCTGTTTTTT
NA	13	TRBV5-1	NA	TRBJ1-2	CASSLDGNYGYTF	TGCGCCAGCAGCTTAGACGGGAACTATGGCTACACCTTC
TRBD1	17	TRBV2	NA	TRBJ2-5	CASRKGDTTGAKETQYF	TGTGCCAGCCGAAAAGGGGATACAACAGGGGCGAAAGAGACCCAGTACTTC
TRBD1	18	TRBV7-2	NA	TRBJ2-2	CASSLRPTGGALAGELFF	TGTGCCAGCAGCTTACGCCCGACAGGGGGCGCTTTGGCCGGGGAGCTGTTTTTT
TRBD1	14	TRBV27	NA	TRBJ2-7	CASSSLTGFDEQYF	TGTGCCAGCAGTTCCCTGACAGGGTTCGACGAGCAGTACTTC
TRBD2	16	TRBV9	NA	TRBJ2-2	CASSFTAGVGTGELFF	TGTGCCAGCAGCTTTACGGCGGGGGTCGGCACCGGGGAGCTGTTTTTT
NA	13	TRBV6-1	NA	TRBJ1-3	CATVDSAGNTIYF	TGTGCCACCGTCGACAGCGCTGGAAACACCATATATTTT
NA	16	TRBV6-1	NA	TRBJ2-5	CASSEVPAGKGETQYF	TGTGCCAGCAGTGAAGTTCCGGCGGGGAAGGGGGAGACCCAGTACTTC
NA	14	TRBV5-6	NA	TRBJ2-7	CASSLGGDFFKQYF	TGTGCCAGCAGCTTGGGGGGGGACTTTTTTAAGCAGTACTTC
NA	15	TRBV27	NA	TRBJ2-1	CASSRSSGLYNEQFF	TGTGCCAGCAGCCGCAGTAGCGGACTATACAATGAGCAGTTCTTC
TRBD1	15	TRBV27	NA	TRBJ2-3	CASSRQGARTDTQYF	TGTGCCAGCAGTCGACAGGGGGCAAGGACAGATACGCAGTATTTT
TRBD1	16	TRBV5-1	NA	TRBJ1-5	CASSTGDRDSNQPQHF	TGCGCCAGCAGCACCGGCGACAGGGACTCGAATCAGCCCCAGCATTTT
TRBD1	17	TRBV2	NA	TRBJ1-5	CASSDPGGQAKDQPQHF	TGTGCCAGCAGTGACCCCGGAGGACAGGCAAAAGATCAGCCCCAGCATTTT
NA	13	TRBV21-1	NA	TRBJ2-2	CAWREGNTGELFF	TGTGCGTGGCGGGAGGGGAACACCGGGGAGCTGTTTTTT
NA	16	TRBV5-1	NA	TRBJ2-3	CASSPIPSASTDTQYF	TGCGCCAGCAGCCCGATACCTAGCGCTAGCACAGATACGCAGTATTTT
TRBD1	16	TRBV11-2	NA	TRBJ1-5	CASSTGDRGNNEPQHF	TGTGCCAGCAGCACCGGGGACAGGGGGAATAATGAGCCCCAGCATTTT
NA	11	TRBV28	NA	TRBJ1-4	CASFQAEKLFF	TGTGCCAGCTTTCAGGCCGAAAAACTGTTTTTT
NA	11	TRBV6-4	NA	TRBJ2-3	CAGLPTDTQYF	TGTGCCGGACTCCCCACAGATACGCAGTATTTT
NA	13	TRBV7-9	few	TRBJ2-1	CASSLSRGREQFF	TGTGCCAGCAGCTTATCCCGCGGGCGTGAGCAGTTCTTC
TRBD1	14	TRBV29-1	NA	TRBJ1-2	CSVDRDRHNYGYTF	TGCAGCGTTGATCGGGACAGACATAACTATGGCTACACCTTC
NA	14	TRBV5-1	NA	TRBJ1-5	CASSLDHRDQPQHF	TGCGCCAGCAGCTTGGACCACCGGGATCAGCCCCAGCATTTT
NA	11	TRBV2	NA	TRBJ2-5	CASRILETQYF	TGTGCCAGCAGAATCCTAGAGACCCAGTACTTC
NA	15	TRBV6-6	NA	TRBJ2-5	CASSLHQSVQETQYF	TGTGCCAGCAGCCTCCATCAATCGGTGCAAGAGACCCAGTACTTC
TRBD1	13	TRBV11-2	NA	TRBJ2-5	CASSPGQQETQYF	TGTGCCAGTTCGCCGGGACAGCAAGAGACCCAGTACTTC
TRBD2	19	TRBV5-1	NA	TRBJ2-7	CASSSPPGLAGQPSYEQYF	TGCGCCAGCAGCTCGCCCCCGGGACTAGCGGGACAACCTTCCTACGAGCAGTACTTC
NA	14	TRBV5-1	NA	TRBJ1-1	CASSFGGENTEAFF	TGCGCCAGCAGCTTTGGGGGCGAGAACACTGAAGCTTTCTTT
TRBD1	14	TRBV5-8	NA	TRBJ1-2	CASSLVDRAYGYTF	TGTGCCAGCAGCTTGGTCGACAGGGCGTATGGCTACACCTTC